This record looks at one T cell receptor beta chain sequence and its context. This sample stems from a study of Ad26.COV2.S vaccination and SARS-CoV-2 variants. Study as a whole: Once or twice, 56 days apart, Ad26.COV2.S was delivered intramuscularly.

Produced via immunoSEQ multiplex PCR; TCRdb's table is partial and in-frame only. This table holds roughly 700,000 clones, more than 80% found once. The CDR3 extends over 14 amino acids. Germline V gene data show CDR1 as SNHLY and CDR2 as FYNNEI. Trimming stripped 1 base from V and 3 bases from J, with 9 bases between. Stated treatment: roughly 18 received Ad26.COV2.S at low or high dose, single or two shots; several received placebo; per-sample allocation not given. Sample collection was performed on day 63 after the first vaccine or placebo injection. Expressing Wuhan-strain SARS-CoV-2 spike, an Ad26 vector served as the vaccine.

This TCR came from a person aged 18-60 years who received the Ad26.COV2.S COVID-19 vaccine or a placebo. V gene TRBV2 combines with J gene TRBJ1-1; the D is unclear. This specimen was peripheral blood, taken in a trial of Ad26.COV2.S vaccine versus placebo. The CDR3 nucleotides read TGTGCCAGCAGTGAAGTGGGTCCTGACACTGAAGCTTTCTTT. This translates into CASSEVGPDTEAFF.